This T cell receptor beta chain is from a study of spatial heterogeneity in lung cancer. Study-level points and caveats: Expanded alpha and beta TCR counts within tumors tracked tumor mutation counts.

CDR1 is LNHDA, CDR2 SQIVND, per germline (reference sequence). The CDR3 spans 15 residues. V shed 7 bases, J shed 7 bases, and the junction held 11 bases outside the gene matches. TCR cDNA molecules were tagged individually, and each one carried a unique molecular identifier. TCRdb recomputed calls from the 5' RACE reads with MiXCR, one row per CDR3 protein. This table has under 14,000 distinct CDR3 sequences, approximately 8.7% appearing once. The time point was: sample taken at primary tumor resection. Sequencing was performed on whole RNA extracted from tumor and nontumor lung tissue, or from frozen PBMC, and the material was left unsorted. This clonotype is medium-sized within its sample. Its antigen is currently unknown.

The source of this sequence is a female donor with early-stage non-small cell lung cancer. This specimen was lung tumor tissue, taken at surgery. V gene TRBV19 combines with J gene TRBJ1-2; TRBD1 aligns across 11 bases. CDR3 DNA sequence: TGTGCCAGTACCTCCTCTGGACAGGGGGCTTTTGGCTACACCTTC. This gives the protein CASTSSGQGAFGYTF.